This T cell receptor (beta chain) originates from a study of beta chain features in type 1 diabetes. The study, taken as a whole, reports: Equally in patients and controls, shorter templates might have been favored by PCR. A greater similarity of naive, central memory and Treg TCRB repertoires was seen among patients than among healthy donors. In all four CD4+ subsets, TCRB CDR3 length was significantly, moderately reduced in type 1 diabetes.

The whole isolated RNA underwent reverse transcription, so sequencing captured expressed TCRB transcripts. Data came from immunoSEQ multiplex PCR; TCRdb stores just in-frame clones and leaves some out. This table holds about 370,000 clones, 8.5% to 10% found once. With respect to this clone: Its target is not known.

This receptor was obtained from a man aged 30 to 45 with type 1 diabetes. Sequencing input: central memory CD4+ T cells from blood.

This CDR3 reads CASSLTGSYGYTF. In DNA, the CDR3 is TGTGCCAGCAGCCTGACAGGCTCCTATGGCTACACCTTC. The genes are TRBV11-2 and TRBJ1-2, with a weak D call TRBD1 (6 bases). Trimming took 5 bases from V and 4 from J, leaving 11 bases between them. CDR1 SGHAT and CDR2 FQNNGV come from the germline V gene. The CDR3 contains 13 residues.